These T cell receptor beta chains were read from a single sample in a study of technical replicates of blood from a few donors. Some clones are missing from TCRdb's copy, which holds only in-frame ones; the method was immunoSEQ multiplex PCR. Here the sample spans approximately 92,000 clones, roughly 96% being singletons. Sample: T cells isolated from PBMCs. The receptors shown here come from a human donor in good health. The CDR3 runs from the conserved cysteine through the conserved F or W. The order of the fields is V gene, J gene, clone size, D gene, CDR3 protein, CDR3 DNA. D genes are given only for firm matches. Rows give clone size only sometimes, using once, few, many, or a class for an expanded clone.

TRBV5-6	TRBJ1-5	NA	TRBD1	CASSNRGASNQPQHF	TGTGCCAGCAGCAACAGGGGGGCTAGCAATCAGCCCCAGCATTTT
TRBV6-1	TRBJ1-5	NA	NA	CASSVRDNQPQHF	TGTGCCAGCAGTGTCAGGGACAATCAGCCCCAGCATTTT
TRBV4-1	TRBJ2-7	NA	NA	CASSQDGPGWYASEQYF	TGCGCCAGCAGCCAAGATGGGCCAGGGTGGTACGCATCCGAGCAGTACTTC
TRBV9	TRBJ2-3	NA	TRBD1	CASHLGQGRADTQYF	TGTGCCAGCCACCTAGGACAGGGGCGAGCAGATACGCAGTATTTT
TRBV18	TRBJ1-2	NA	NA	CASSPDSNYGYTF	TGTGCCAGCTCACCGGACTCTAACTATGGCTACACCTTC
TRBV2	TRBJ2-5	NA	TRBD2	CASSELAGVQETQYF	TGTGCCAGCAGTGAACTAGCGGGCGTCCAAGAGACCCAGTACTTC
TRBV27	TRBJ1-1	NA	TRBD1	CASSINRGTTEAFF	TGTGCCAGCAGTATAAACAGGGGAACCACTGAAGCTTTCTTT
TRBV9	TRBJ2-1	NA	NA	CASSRREERVNNEQFF	TGTGCCAGCAGCCGAAGGGAGGAACGAGTTAACAATGAGCAGTTCTTC
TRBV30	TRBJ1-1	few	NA	CAWREQATGIF	TGTGCCTGGAGGGAACAGGCAACAGGAATCTTT
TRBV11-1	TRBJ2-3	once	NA	CASSLARSGSTDTQYF	TGTGCCAGCAGCTTAGCCAGGAGCGGATCCACAGATACGCAGTATTTT
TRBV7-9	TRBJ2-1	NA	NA	CASSFLAVAYNEQFF	TGTGCCAGCAGCTTTTTAGCGGTGGCCTACAATGAGCAGTTCTTC
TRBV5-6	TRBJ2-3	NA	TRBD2	CASTLGLATDTQYF	TGTGCCAGCACCCTGGGACTAGCGACAGATACGCAGTATTTT
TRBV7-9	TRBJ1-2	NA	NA	CASSAWPGHLYYGYTF	TGTGCCAGCAGCGCGTGGCCGGGACATTTGTACTATGGCTACACCTTC
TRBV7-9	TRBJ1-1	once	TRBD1	CASSSRWGQALNTEAFF	TGTGCCAGCAGCTCGAGGTGGGGACAGGCGCTGAACACTGAAGCTTTCTTT
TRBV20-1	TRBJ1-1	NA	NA	CSARSGTEAFF	TGCAGTGCCCGTAGCGGCACTGAAGCTTTCTTT
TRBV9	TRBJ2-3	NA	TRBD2	CASSYSGRLADTQYF	TGTGCCAGCAGTTATAGCGGGAGACTCGCAGATACGCAGTATTTT
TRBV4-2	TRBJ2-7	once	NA	CASSHVWQRADEQYF	TGTGCCAGCAGCCATGTTTGGCAAAGAGCGGACGAGCAGTACTTC
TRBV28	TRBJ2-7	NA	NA	CASSGTLERSYEQYF	TGTGCCAGCAGTGGCACTCTAGAAAGAAGCTACGAGCAGTACTTC
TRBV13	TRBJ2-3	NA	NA	CASSRGRAFTDTQYF	TGTGCCAGCAGTAGGGGGAGGGCCTTCACAGATACGCAGTATTTT
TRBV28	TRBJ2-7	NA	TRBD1	CASSPDRGREQYF	TGTGCCAGCAGCCCCGACAGGGGGCGGGAGCAGTACTTC
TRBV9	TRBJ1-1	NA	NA	CASSLGTSSSEAFF	TGTGCCAGCAGCCTCGGGACTTCGTCCTCTGAAGCTTTCTTT
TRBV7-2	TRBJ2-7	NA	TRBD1	CASRFRPGQGAHEQYF	TGTGCCAGCAGATTCCGGCCGGGACAGGGGGCCCACGAGCAGTACTTC
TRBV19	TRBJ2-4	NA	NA	CASSISDSDIQYF	TGTGCCAGTAGTATTTCCGACAGCGACATTCAGTACTTC
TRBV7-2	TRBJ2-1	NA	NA	CASSLGVNNEQFF	TGTGCCAGCAGCTTAGGAGTCAACAATGAGCAGTTCTTC
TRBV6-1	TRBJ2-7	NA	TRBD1	CASSDSQGALDEQYF	TGTGCCAGCAGTGACTCCCAGGGGGCGTTGGACGAGCAGTACTTC
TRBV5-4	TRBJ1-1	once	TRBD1	CASSPGQGEVTEAFF	TGTGCCAGCAGCCCGGGACAGGGGGAAGTCACTGAAGCTTTCTTT
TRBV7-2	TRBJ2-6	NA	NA	CASSLIPEVAGANVLTF	TGTGCCAGCAGCTTAATTCCAGAGGTTGCAGGGGCCAACGTCCTGACTTTC
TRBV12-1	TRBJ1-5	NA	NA	CASSLERSGRYQPQHF	TGTGCCAGCAGCCTAGAGCGCTCCGGGAGGTATCAGCCCCAGCATTTT
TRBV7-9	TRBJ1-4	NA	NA	CASSSRATNEKLFF	TGTGCCAGCAGCTCCCGAGCAACTAATGAAAAACTGTTTTTT
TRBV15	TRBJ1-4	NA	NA	CATSRDRGEKLFF	TGTGCCACCAGCAGAGATCGGGGTGAAAAACTGTTTTTT
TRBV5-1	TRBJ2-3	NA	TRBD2	CASSSKLAGVEDTQYF	TGCGCCAGCAGCTCGAAGCTAGCGGGAGTGGAAGATACGCAGTATTTT
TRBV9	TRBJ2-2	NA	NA	CASSAPLEKYTGELFF	TGTGCCAGCAGCGCCCCTCTTGAGAAGTACACCGGGGAGCTGTTTTTT
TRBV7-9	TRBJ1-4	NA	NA	CASSLNSNEKLFF	TGTGCCAGCAGCTTAAACAGTAATGAAAAACTGTTTTTT
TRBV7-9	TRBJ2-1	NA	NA	CASGLWGQDNEQFF	TGTGCCAGCGGCCTTTGGGGCCAGGACAATGAGCAGTTCTTC
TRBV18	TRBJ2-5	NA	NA	CASSPGLAGRGQETQYF	TGTGCCAGCTCACCGGGATTGGCCGGGAGAGGCCAAGAGACCCAGTACTTC
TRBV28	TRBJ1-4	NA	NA	CASSPQSTNEKLFF	TGTGCCAGCAGTCCACAATCAACTAATGAAAAACTGTTTTTT
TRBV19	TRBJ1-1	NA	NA	CASNYARGPEAFF	TGTGCCAGTAATTACGCCAGGGGCCCTGAAGCTTTCTTT
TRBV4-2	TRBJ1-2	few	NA	CASSQVQGGSNYGYTF	TGTGCCAGCAGCCAAGTACAAGGGGGATCAAACTATGGCTACACCTTC
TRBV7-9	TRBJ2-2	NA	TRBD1	CASSVARDRRTGELFF	TGTGCCAGCAGCGTCGCCCGGGACAGAAGGACCGGGGAGCTGTTTTTT
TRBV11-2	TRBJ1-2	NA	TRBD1	CASSLHRGPPAIYGYTF	TGTGCCAGCAGCCTGCACAGGGGTCCGCCCGCAATCTATGGCTACACCTTC
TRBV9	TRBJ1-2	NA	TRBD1	CASRGQGNYGYTF	TGTGCCAGCAGAGGACAGGGTAACTATGGCTACACCTTC
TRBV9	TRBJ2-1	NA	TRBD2	CASSVGLADSYNEQFF	TGTGCCAGCAGCGTGGGACTAGCGGATTCCTACAATGAGCAGTTCTTC
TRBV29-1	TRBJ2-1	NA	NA	CSARVWAPGNEQFF	TGCAGCGCAAGGGTTTGGGCCCCGGGGAATGAGCAGTTCTTC
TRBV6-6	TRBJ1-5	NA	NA	CASSYSSGSDRAQHF	TGTGCCAGCAGTTACTCGAGCGGGTCCGATAGGGCCCAGCATTTT
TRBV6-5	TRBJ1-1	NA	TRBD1	CARAHRGPGTEAFF	TGTGCCAGAGCCCACAGGGGGCCCGGCACTGAAGCTTTCTTT
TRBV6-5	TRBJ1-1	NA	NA	CASSYSVEGIAEAFF	TGTGCCAGCAGTTACTCGGTAGAGGGAATAGCTGAAGCTTTCTTT
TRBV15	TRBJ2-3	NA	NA	CATSASNTGRAQYF	TGTGCCACCAGCGCATCTAATACAGGGAGGGCGCAGTATTTT
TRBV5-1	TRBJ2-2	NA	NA	CASRYGVPAGTGELFF	TGCGCCAGCAGGTACGGTGTCCCAGCGGGCACCGGGGAGCTGTTTTTT
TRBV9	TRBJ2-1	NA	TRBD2	CASSEAAGTSTNEQFF	TGTGCCAGCAGCGAAGCCGCCGGGACTAGCACCAATGAGCAGTTCTTC
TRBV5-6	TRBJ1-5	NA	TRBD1	CASSPWQGVNQPQHF	TGTGCCAGCAGCCCCTGGCAGGGGGTAAATCAGCCCCAGCATTTT
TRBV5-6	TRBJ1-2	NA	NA	CASTKIHRDTRGYTF	TGTGCCAGCACGAAGATCCACCGGGACACTCGGGGCTACACCTTC
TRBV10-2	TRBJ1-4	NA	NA	CASRGQINEKLFF	TGCGCCAGCAGAGGACAGATTAATGAAAAACTGTTTTTT
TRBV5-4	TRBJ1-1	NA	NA	CASSLAVNTEAFF	TGTGCCAGCAGCTTGGCTGTGAACACTGAAGCTTTCTTT